A single sample is the source of the 32 T cell receptor beta chains below, sequenced in a study of T cell responses to AZD1222 COVID-19 vaccine (dated by TCRdb to about 2021). To prepare the library, the immunoSEQ multiplex PCR assay was applied. Held by TCRdb, this immuneACCESS table contains in-frame sequences only and omits some clones. Under half of the omission traces to an unresolved V gene where checked; the cause of the rest is unknown. The table for this sample shows 150,000 or so clones. Of the sample, about 2.2% falls within the top ten clones. The time point label corresponds to: baseline before first vaccination. Material for sequencing was peripheral blood. Source of these receptors: an adult in good health.

The chain joins TRBV30 to TRBJ1-1; D might be TRBD1 (5 bases). V was clipped by 0 bases and J by 4 bases, with 9 bases between them. The CDR3 covers 13 residues. Germline assignment: CDR1 GTSNPN and CDR2 SVGIG (reference sequence). The CDR3 is CAWSVGTSTEAFF. The DNA of the CDR3 is TGTGCCTGGAGTGTGGGGACCTCCACTGAAGCTTTCTTT.

J is TRBJ2-5 and V is TRBV2, with D possibly TRBD2 on 5 matching bases. Trimming shortened V by 1 base and J by 6 bases, and 12 bases separated the two germline ends. The CDR3 has 14 residues. CDR1 and CDR2 (germline): SNHLY, FYNNEI. CDR3 sequence reads: CASSEVRAEKTQYF. Here the CDR3 DNA reads TGTGCCAGCAGTGAAGTGAGGGCAGAGAAGACCCAGTACTTC.

The chain joins TRBV3-1 (or the pseudogene TRBV3-2) to TRBJ2-1, with D possibly being TRBD1 or TRBD2 (5 bases each). The CDR3 runs to 13 residues. Trimming stripped 1 base from V and 10 bases from J, with 11 bases between. CDR1 and CDR2 from the germline V gene are LGHDT and YNNKEL (reference sequence). CDR3 sequence reads: CASSQGGVLEQFF. The CDR3 nucleotides are TGTGCCAGCAGCCAAGGAGGGGTGTTGGAGCAGTTCTTC.

J is TRBJ1-6 and V is TRBV30; a weak D match, TRBD1 (5 bases). Germline V gives CDR1 GTSNPN, CDR2 SVGIG (reference sequence). V lost 3 bases and J 9 bases, leaving 12 bases between the germline ends. The length of the CDR3 is 13 residues. The CDR3 sequence is CAWSGGTLSPLHF. The CDR3 DNA reads as TGTGCCTGGAGCGGGGGGACCCTTTCACCCCTCCACTTT. Together with reference TRBV30 and TRBJ1-6, the CDR3 gives the full variable domain: SQTIHQWPATLVQPVGSPLSLECTVEGTSNPNLYWYRQAAGRGLQLLFYSVGIGQISSEVPQNLSASRPQDRQFILSSKKLLLSDSGFYLCAWSGGTLSPLHFGNGTRLTVT.

The rearrangement links TRBV3-1 (or the pseudogene TRBV3-2) to TRBJ1-2, with a weak D call TRBD1 (5 bases). The germline V and J ends were trimmed by 3 bases and 8 bases, with 13 bases remaining between them. From germline, CDR1 is LGHDT and CDR2 YNNKEL (reference sequence). The CDR3 contains 13 residues. The CDR3 is CASSHNRDPGYTF. Written as DNA, the CDR3 is TGTGCCAGCAGCCACAACCGGGACCCAGGCTACACCTTC.

The chain carries TRBV5-4 and TRBJ2-1; the D call may be TRBD1 or TRBD2 (6 bases each). The ends were cut back, 1 base at V and 1 base at J, with 9 bases in the middle. Per the germline V gene, CDR1 is SGHNT and CDR2 is YYREEE (reference sequence). The CDR3 is made up of 15 amino acids. CDR3 in DNA: TGTGCCAGCAGCTTGTTAGGGGGGTCCTACAATGAGCAGTTCTTC. Protein: CASSLLGGSYNEQFF.

V is TRBV3-1 (or the pseudogene TRBV3-2) and J is TRBJ2-5, with D perhaps matching TRBD1 or TRBD2 (7 bases each). The CDR3 contains 15 residues. Trimming cost V 2 bases and J 5 bases, with 15 bases left between them. CDR1 is LGHDT, CDR2 YNNKEL, per germline (reference sequence). The CDR3 coding sequence is TGTGCCAGCAGCCAACCAAGACAGGGAGGGGAGACCCAGTACTTC. Amino acids: CASSQPRQGGETQYF.

The chain uses TRBV3-1 (or the pseudogene TRBV3-2) and TRBJ1-2, with D perhaps TRBD1 (5 bases). The germline V gene has CDR1 LGHDT and CDR2 YNNKEL (reference sequence). The CDR3 has 15 residues. V lost 0 bases, J lost 6 bases, and 14 bases lay in between. The CDR3, as DNA: TGTGCCAGCAGCCAAGATATCGCAGGGTTCCATGGCTACACCTTC. It specifies CASSQDIAGFHGYTF.

This chain connects TRBV7-3 to TRBJ1-6; possible D gene TRBD1, 5 bases. The CDR3 contains 14 residues. Trimming took 5 bases from V and 9 from J, leaving 14 bases between them. Germline V gives CDR1 SGHTA, CDR2 FQGTGA. The CDR3 DNA is TGTGCCAGCAGCGGAGGCGGGGCGCGTTCACCCCTCCACTTT. Protein: CASSGGGARSPLHF.

The DNA of the CDR3 is TGTGCCAGCAGCCGTGCAGGGGCGCAAGAGACCCAGTACTTC. This translates into CASSRAGAQETQYF. The rearrangement joins TRBV5-6 to TRBJ2-5, with D possibly TRBD1 on 6 matching bases. Germline-derived CDR1 and CDR2 are SGHDT and YYEEEE. V lost 4 bases to trimming and J lost 2 bases, with 12 bases between them. The CDR3 extends over 14 amino acids.

This chain links TRBV19 with TRBJ1-6; the D gene is possibly TRBD1 (5 bases). The V end lost 3 bases, the J end lost 5 bases, and 8 bases lay between the germline ends. The CDR3 contains 14 residues. CDR1 and CDR2 from the germline V gene are LNHDA and SQIVND (reference sequence). CDR3 amino acids: CASSMQGDNSPLHF. CDR3 coding DNA: TGTGCCAGTAGTATGCAGGGAGATAATTCACCCCTCCACTTT.

The gene calls are TRBV11-2 and TRBJ2-3; 11 bases map to TRBD2. CDR3 length: 17 residues. The germline V gene encodes CDR1 SGHAT and CDR2 FQNNGV. The trim removed 4 bases at V and 0 bases at J, leaving 6 bases unmatched. The CDR3 loop reads CASSSWTSGWSTDTQYF. The CDR3 DNA reads TGTGCCAGCAGCTCCTGGACTAGCGGGTGGAGCACAGATACGCAGTATTTT.

This chain connects TRBV2 to TRBJ2-4; 8 bases line up with TRBD1. The CDR3 contains 16 residues. The V gene's germline CDR1 is SNHLY and CDR2 FYNNEI. Trimming removed 7 bases from V and 1 base from J; junction bases left unmatched: 9. The CDR3 reads CASTGQGARAKNIQYF. The CDR3 nucleotides read TGTGCCAGCACGGGTCAGGGGGCAAGGGCCAAAAACATTCAGTACTTC.

The chain combines TRBV7-9 with TRBJ2-7; TRBD1 matches 10 bases. The CDR3 consists of 14 residues. The junction had 5 bases not matched to a gene; V was cut back by 6 bases and J by 3 bases. Germline V gives CDR1 SEHNR, CDR2 FQNEAQ (reference sequence). Here the CDR3 reads CASSQRTGGYEQYF. CDR3 nucleotide sequence: TGTGCCAGCAGTCAGAGGACAGGGGGCTACGAGCAGTACTTC. The whole variable domain, filled in from reference TRBV7-9 and TRBJ2-7, reads DTGVSQNPRHKITKRGQNVTFRCDPISEHNRLYWYRQTLGQGPEFLTYFQNEAQLEKSRLLSDRFSAERPKGSFSTLEIQRTEQGDSAMYLCASSQRTGGYEQYFGPGTRLTVT.

The J gene is TRBJ2-7, the V gene TRBV7-8, with a tentative D call TRBD2 (5 bases). The V gene lost 5 bases and the J gene lost 0 bases, with 14 bases spanning the gap. In germline, CDR1 is SGHVS, CDR2 FQNEAQ. This CDR3 is 15 amino acids long. CDR3 bases: TGTGCCAGCAGCGATACAAGCGGCAGCTCCTACGAGCAGTACTTC. Protein sequence: CASSDTSGSSYEQYF.

The chain combines TRBV4-2 with TRBJ2-3; D could derive from TRBD1 or TRBD2 (5 bases each). V was shortened by 0 bases and J by 0 bases, with 7 bases between the two germline ends. CDR1 and CDR2 (germline): LGHNA, YNFKEQ. This CDR3 has 15 residues. CDR3 in amino acids: CASSQEGDSTDTQYF. The DNA of the CDR3 is TGTGCCAGCAGCCAAGAGGGGGATAGCACAGATACGCAGTATTTT.

The chain combines TRBV18 with TRBJ1-5; D gene uncertain. CDR1 is KGHSH, CDR2 LQKENI, per germline. V was cut by 1 base and J by 0 bases, with 10 bases left in between. The CDR3 is 16 residues long. CDR3: CASSPQALVSNQPQHF. The CDR3 DNA follows: TGTGCCAGCTCACCACAGGCACTTGTTAGCAATCAGCCCCAGCATTTT.

The CDR3 here is CASSTSGTGNYGYTF. CDR3 sequence (DNA): TGTGCCAGTAGTACGTCCGGGACGGGGAACTATGGCTACACCTTC. The rearrangement uses TRBV19 and TRBJ1-2, with TRBD1 as a possible D gene (5 bases). Germline loops: CDR1 LNHDA, CDR2 SQIVND (reference sequence). Trimming shortened V by 4 bases and J by 2 bases, and 14 bases separated the two germline ends. This CDR3 contains 15 residues.

The chain combines TRBV7-9 with TRBJ2-5, with D possibly being TRBD2 (5 bases). Germline CDR1 reads SEHNR; CDR2 reads FQNEAQ (reference sequence). Trimming left V 3 bases short and J 3 bases short, with 17 bases between. CDR3 size: 16 residues. CDR3 nucleotides: TGTGCCAGCAGCTTTAGGAGTCAAGAGGGAAAAGAGACCCAGTACTTC. Protein: CASSFRSQEGKETQYF.

The chain couples TRBV7-8 to TRBJ2-1, with TRBD2 matching 9 bases. The germline CDR1 and CDR2 sequences are SGHVS and FQNEAQ. The ends lost 5 bases at V and 6 bases at J; junction bases unmatched: 14. The CDR3 spans 17 residues. CDR3 protein: CASSPALLAGPGNEQFF. For the CDR3, the DNA is TGTGCCAGCAGCCCCGCCTTGCTAGCGGGGCCTGGCAATGAGCAGTTCTTC.

The chain carries TRBV2 and TRBJ1-4, with 7 bases identical to TRBD1. Losses at the gene ends were 9 bases for V and 3 bases for J; bases not matched to a gene: 7. Germline-derived CDR1 and CDR2 are SNHLY and FYNNEI. The CDR3 is 14 amino acids. The CDR3 region is CASKRQGPNEKLFF. The CDR3, as DNA: TGTGCCAGTAAGAGACAGGGACCTAATGAAAAACTGTTTTTT.

The chain links TRBV7-6 to TRBJ2-3; the match to TRBD1 covers 7 bases. J lost 0 bases, V lost 5 bases, and 8 bases had no gene match. Germline V gene sequence: CDR1 SGHVS, CDR2 FNYEAQ. CDR3 length: 16 amino acids. CDR3 coding DNA: TGTGCCAGCAGCCCAGGGACAGCCTCTAGCACAGATACGCAGTATTTT. Protein sequence: CASSPGTASSTDTQYF. The full variable domain, in which reference TRBV7-6 and TRBJ2-3 provide the parts outside the CDR3, is GAGVSQSPRYKVTKRGQDVALRCDPISGHVSLYWYRQALGQGPEFLTYFNYEAQQDKSGLPNDRFSAERPEGSISTLTIQRTEQRDSAMYRCASSPGTASSTDTQYFGPGTRLTVL.

The chain combines TRBV28 with TRBJ2-7; D might be TRBD1 (6 bases). The germline CDR1 and CDR2 sequences are MDHEN and SYDVKM. V lost 6 bases to trimming and J lost 2 bases, with 14 bases between them. The length of the CDR3 is 14 residues. DNA of the CDR3: TGTGCCAGCAGGCACACAGGGTCGACCTACGAGCAGTACTTC. Residues: CASRHTGSTYEQYF.

V usage is TRBV30 and J usage is TRBJ1-2; TRBD1 matches 7 bases. CDR3 size: 16 residues. Germline CDR1 GTSNPN, CDR2 SVGIG (reference sequence). The ends lost 4 bases at V and 7 bases at J; junction bases unmatched: 18. The CDR3 sequence: CAWTLKDRPRSRGYTF. The CDR3 nucleotides are TGTGCCTGGACTCTCAAGGACAGGCCGAGGAGTCGTGGCTACACCTTC.

This sequence joins TRBV28 and TRBJ1-5; D not certain. Germline V gene sequence: CDR1 MDHEN, CDR2 SYDVKM. Trimming removed 6 bases at V and 1 base at J, with 16 bases between. This CDR3 region has 16 residues. The CDR3, as DNA: TGTGCCAGCAGCCAACCGACCGGGAGGAGCAATCAGCCCCAGCATTTT. It codes for CASSQPTGRSNQPQHF.

The chain uses TRBV5-1 and TRBJ1-2; possible D gene TRBD1, 6 bases. The CDR3 loop spans 14 amino acids. Germline V gene data show CDR1 as SGHRS and CDR2 as YFSETQ. Trimming removed 5 bases from V and 6 bases from J, with 17 bases in between. This CDR3 is CASRAQQGSHGYTF. CDR3 nucleotides: TGCGCCAGCAGGGCACAACAGGGTTCTCATGGCTACACCTTC. The full variable domain, its missing parts supplied by reference TRBV5-1 and TRBJ1-2, is KAGVTQTPRYLIKTRGQQVTLSCSPISGHRSVSWYQQTPGQGLQFLFEYFSETQRNKGNFPGRFSGRQFSNSRSEMNVSTLELGDSALYLCASRAQQGSHGYTFGSGTRLTVV.

The gene calls are TRBV7-2 and TRBJ2-2, with 10 bases that match TRBD2. CDR1 is SGHTA, CDR2 FQGNSA, per germline. V trimming: 1 base; J trimming: 3 bases; junction bases outside the gene matches: 2. This CDR3 spans 16 amino acids. The CDR3 protein is CASSLGTSGDTGELFF. The CDR3 DNA follows: TGTGCCAGCAGCTTAGGGACTAGCGGAGACACCGGGGAGCTGTTTTTT. Using reference TRBV7-2 and TRBJ2-2 for the parts outside the CDR3, the full variable domain is GAGVSQSPSNKVTEKGKDVELRCDPISGHTALYWYRQSLGQGLEFLIYFQGNSAPDKSGLPSDRFSAERTGGSVSTLTIQRTQQEDSAVYLCASSLGTSGDTGELFFGEGSRLTVL.

The chain combines TRBV4-3 with TRBJ1-2, with D possibly matching TRBD1 (6 bases). The germline CDR1 and CDR2 sequences are LGHNA and YSLEER. This CDR3 is built from 15 residues. Trimming shortened V by 0 bases and J by 4 bases, and 12 bases separated the two germline ends. The CDR3 bases are TGCGCCAGCAGCCAAGATACAGGGATGGGCTATGGCTACACCTTC. As protein: CASSQDTGMGYGYTF.

The chain couples TRBV11-2 to TRBJ2-5; D gene ambiguous. Germline-derived CDR1 and CDR2 are SGHAT and FQNNGV. Trimming shortened V by 7 bases and J by 7 bases, and 10 bases separated the two germline ends. The CDR3 covers 11 residues. The chain's CDR3 is CASTLRRTQYF. In DNA, the CDR3 is TGTGCCAGCACCCTCCGACGGACCCAGTACTTC.

DNA for the CDR3: TGTGCCAGCAGCTTAGCTACGGGTTTGGTAGCTTTCTTT. Translated: CASSLATGLVAFF. The rearrangement joins TRBV11-2 to TRBJ1-1; D call uncertain. This CDR3 is built from 13 residues. Germline assignment: CDR1 SGHAT and CDR2 FQNNGV. V was clipped by 1 base and J by 10 bases, with 13 bases between them.

The genes are TRBV29-1 and TRBJ1-2; D unclear. Between the trimmed V and J ends, which lost 3 bases and 0 bases, there was a span of 5 bases. The CDR3 has 12 amino acids. Per germline, CDR1 SQVTM and CDR2 ANQGSEA. DNA of the CDR3: TGCAGCGTTGAGGAAGCTAACTATGGCTACACCTTC. Translated: CSVEEANYGYTF.

This chain connects TRBV30 to TRBJ1-2; D is unresolved. The V gene's germline CDR1 is GTSNPN and CDR2 SVGIG (reference sequence). The CDR3 totals 13 residues. V was shortened by 0 bases and J by 7 bases, with 12 bases between the two germline ends. CDR3 protein: CAWSVRGNGGYTF. DNA of the CDR3: TGTGCCTGGAGTGTCCGGGGAAATGGTGGCTACACCTTC.